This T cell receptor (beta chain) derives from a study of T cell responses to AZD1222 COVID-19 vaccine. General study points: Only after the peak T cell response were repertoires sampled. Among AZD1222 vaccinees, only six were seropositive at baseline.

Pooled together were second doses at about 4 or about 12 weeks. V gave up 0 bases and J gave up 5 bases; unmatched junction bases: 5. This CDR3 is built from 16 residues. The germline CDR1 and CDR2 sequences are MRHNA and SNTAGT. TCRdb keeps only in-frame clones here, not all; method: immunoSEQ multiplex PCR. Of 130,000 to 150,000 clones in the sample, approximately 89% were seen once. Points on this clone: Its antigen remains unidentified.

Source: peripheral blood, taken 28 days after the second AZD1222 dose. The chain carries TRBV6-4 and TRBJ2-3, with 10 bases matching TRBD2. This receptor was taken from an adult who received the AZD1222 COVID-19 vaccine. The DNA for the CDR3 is TGTGCCAGCAGTGACTCAGCAGCGGGAGGGGGAGATACGCAGTATTTT. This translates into CASSDSAAGGGDTQYF.